The 22 T cell receptor beta chains in this list originate from one sample, sequenced in a study of control samples from healthy donors and cancer patients. Method: immunoSEQ multiplex PCR; TCRdb's copy keeps in-frame clones and lacks some. The sample contains 200,000 or so clones, about 95% of which appear only once. Sequencing input: blood. Source of these receptors: a man aged 45-65 years in good health.

This chain links TRBV13 with TRBJ2-3, with a weak D call TRBD1 (6 bases). This CDR3 contains 14 residues. V was cut by 4 bases and J by 5 bases, with 13 bases left in between. CDR1 PRHDT and CDR2 FYEKMQ come from the germline V gene (reference sequence). CDR3 in DNA: TGTGCCAGCAGCTCCAGGGGTCCGGGAGATACGCAGTATTTT. It yields the protein CASSSRGPGDTQYF.

This rearrangement joins TRBV5-1 to TRBJ1-4; D might be TRBD1 (5 bases). The V gene's germline CDR1 is SGHRS and CDR2 YFSETQ. Trimming left V 5 bases short and J 5 bases short, with 10 bases between. The CDR3 spans 13 residues. The CDR3 DNA sequence: TGCGCCAGCAGGACAGACGGAAATGAAAAACTGTTTTTT. Protein: CASRTDGNEKLFF.

This clone was seen only once. The chain uses TRBV24-1 and TRBJ1-5; D remains unclear. Trimming removed 2 bases from V and 2 bases from J, with 9 bases in between. Per germline, CDR1 KGHDR and CDR2 SFDVKD. The CDR3 has 15 residues. CDR3 residues: CATSDWGEGNQPQHF. The CDR3 DNA sequence: TGTGCCACCAGTGATTGGGGTGAGGGCAATCAGCCCCAGCATTTT.

This clone came up once. The V call is TRBV3-1 (or the pseudogene TRBV3-2), the J call TRBJ2-7, with 8 bases lining up with TRBD1. CDR3 length equals 15 residues. The V segment lost 5 bases and the J segment 3 bases; nucleotides outside the gene matches: 9. Germline CDR1 is LGHDT and CDR2 is YNNKEL (reference sequence). For the CDR3, the DNA is TGTGCCAGCAGCGGTAGGACAGGGTGGCGCTACGAGCAGTACTTC. Protein product: CASSGRTGWRYEQYF.

The chain carries TRBV7-2 and TRBJ1-2; no clear D. The CDR3 has 13 residues. Trimming left V 5 bases short and J 3 bases short, with 10 bases between. The V gene's germline CDR1 is SGHTA and CDR2 FQGNSA. The CDR3 is CASSEQRYYGYTF. The CDR3 coding sequence is TGTGCCAGCAGCGAACAGAGGTACTATGGCTACACCTTC.

The chain combines TRBV6-6 with TRBJ1-3; D is unclear. This CDR3 is built from 13 residues. V shed 4 bases and J shed 0 bases, with 4 bases lying between them. Germline V CDR1 and CDR2: MNHNY, SVGAGI (reference sequence). The CDR3 sequence is CASSSSSGNTIYF. The CDR3 coding sequence is TGTGCCAGCAGTTCCTCCTCTGGAAACACCATATATTTT.

V gene TRBV7-9 combines with J gene TRBJ2-7, with D perhaps TRBD1 (5 bases). Trimming stripped 3 bases from V and 2 bases from J, with 20 bases between. This CDR3 has 17 residues. Germline CDR1 and CDR2: SEHNR and FQNEAQ (reference sequence). This CDR3 reads CASSLILVGARAYEQYF. The CDR3 DNA is TGTGCCAGCAGCTTGATTTTGGTTGGGGCACGGGCCTACGAGCAGTACTTC.

The rearrangement uses TRBV5-1 and TRBJ2-2; TRBD2 might be the D (6 bases). CDR3 length: 15 amino acids. Germline CDR1 is SGHRS and CDR2 is YFSETQ. Trimming pared 0 bases from V and 5 bases from J, leaving 11 bases between. The CDR3 here is CASSLEGGLTGELFF. The CDR3, as DNA: TGCGCCAGCAGCTTGGAGGGAGGATTGACCGGGGAGCTGTTTTTT.

The J gene is TRBJ2-6, the V gene TRBV5-8; D gene unclear. This CDR3 spans 13 amino acids. The ends were cut back, 1 base at V and 9 bases at J, with 8 bases in the middle. The germline V gene encodes CDR1 SGHTS and CDR2 YDEGEE. CDR3 loop: CASSLLQFNVLTF. In nucleotides, the CDR3 is TGTGCCAGCAGCTTGCTCCAGTTCAACGTCCTGACTTTC.

The chain carries TRBV7-7 and TRBJ2-4; 14 bases line up with TRBD2. The CDR3 covers 21 residues. Per the germline V gene, CDR1 is SSHAT and CDR2 is FNYEAQ (reference sequence). The V segment lost 4 bases and the J segment 0 bases; nucleotides outside the gene matches: 14. The CDR3 loop reads CASSSYTRTSGGPPAKNIQYF. In nucleotides, the CDR3 is TGTGCCAGCAGCTCCTACACCCGGACTAGCGGGGGGCCTCCAGCCAAAAACATTCAGTACTTC.

The chain links TRBV15 to TRBJ1-2, with a tentative D call TRBD1 (6 bases). V was shortened by 1 base and J by 7 bases, with 10 bases between the two germline ends. CDR3 length: 13 residues. CDR1 is LNHNV and CDR2 is YYDKDF in the germline V gene (reference sequence). The CDR3 loop is CATSRGGALGYTF. The CDR3 nucleotides are TGTGCCACCAGCAGAGGGGGGGCGCTTGGCTACACCTTC.

The rearrangement joins TRBV5-1 to TRBJ1-2; 7 bases agree with TRBD1. Looked up from germline, CDR1 is SGHRS and CDR2 is YFSETQ. The CDR3 has 14 amino acids. With 2 bases clipped from V and 8 bases from J, the junction kept 9 bases outside the gene matches. The CDR3, as DNA: TGCGCCAGCAGCTTTGGACAGGCCATTAGGGGCTACACCTTC. Protein sequence: CASSFGQAIRGYTF.

The chain links TRBV30 to TRBJ1-6; TRBD1 matches 10 bases. There are 14 residues in the CDR3. The V gene end was trimmed by 4 bases and the J gene end by 9 bases; junction bases not matched to a gene: 6. Germline values: CDR1 GTSNPN, CDR2 SVGIG (reference sequence). The CDR3 nucleotides are TGTGCCTGGAACCCCCGGGACAGGGGTTCACCCCTCCACTTT. Its translation is CAWNPRDRGSPLHF.

The gene calls are TRBV9 and TRBJ2-5; D remains ambiguous. The CDR3 is made up of 14 amino acids. The germline V gene has CDR1 SGDLS and CDR2 YYNGEE. Trimming removed 0 bases from V and 5 bases from J, with 11 bases in between. CDR3 sequence reads: CASSVGLMLETQYF. CDR3 in DNA: TGTGCCAGCAGCGTAGGTCTGATGTTGGAGACCCAGTACTTC.

This chain uses TRBV7-8 with TRBJ1-1; D is unresolved. V lost 5 bases to trimming and J lost 4 bases, with 11 bases between them. The CDR3 consists of 13 residues. From germline, CDR1 is SGHVS and CDR2 FQNEAQ. CDR3: CASSPGSGTEAFF. The DNA of the CDR3 is TGTGCCAGCAGCCCTGGTAGTGGCACTGAAGCTTTCTTT.

The J gene is TRBJ1-4, the V gene TRBV30, with TRBD1 as a possible D gene (5 bases). Germline values: CDR1 GTSNPN, CDR2 SVGIG (reference sequence). The ends were cut back, 1 base at V and 7 bases at J, with 19 bases in the middle. The CDR3 runs to 16 residues. The CDR3 region has the DNA TGTGCCTGGAGTGAAGGGGCGGGGGGTTATAGTGAAAAACTGTTTTTT. Protein sequence: CAWSEGAGGYSEKLFF. The full variable domain, in which reference TRBV30 and TRBJ1-4 provide the parts outside the CDR3, is SQTIHQWPATLVQPVGSPLSLECTVEGTSNPNLYWYRQAAGRGLQLLFYSVGIGQISSEVPQNLSASRPQDRQFILSSKKLLLSDSGFYLCAWSEGAGGYSEKLFFGSGTQLSVL.

The chain recombines TRBV28 with TRBJ1-1; TRBD1 aligns across 8 bases. After removal of 7 bases from V and 3 bases from J, the junction contained 4 bases not matched to a gene. Germline V gene sequence: CDR1 MDHEN, CDR2 SYDVKM. This CDR3 is 13 amino acids long. Written as DNA, the CDR3 is TGTGCCAGCATCTACAGGGGGTACACTGAAGCTTTCTTT. It encodes CASIYRGYTEAFF.

This chain uses TRBV30 with TRBJ2-7; either TRBD1 or TRBD2 may supply D (5 bases each). V was trimmed by 2 bases and J by 4 bases, leaving 12 bases between them. The germline V gene has CDR1 GTSNPN and CDR2 SVGIG (reference sequence). The CDR3 sequence is 13 residues long. CDR3 protein: CAWSISEGYEQYF. The CDR3 DNA reads TGTGCCTGGAGTATCTCCGAGGGGTACGAGCAGTACTTC.

V is TRBV29-1 and J is TRBJ1-1; 10 bases are shared with TRBD1. Germline-derived CDR1 and CDR2 are SQVTM and ANQGSEA. The trim removed 8 bases at V and 6 bases at J, leaving 6 bases unmatched. The CDR3 spans 12 residues. CDR3 DNA sequence: TGCAGCATGGGACAGGGGAGCGCTGAAGCTTTCTTT. Translated: CSMGQGSAEAFF.

The chain combines TRBV9 with TRBJ1-4; 7 bases are shared with TRBD1. The CDR3 contains 17 residues. After removal of 0 bases from V and 8 bases from J, the junction contained 13 bases not matched to a gene. Per germline, CDR1 SGDLS and CDR2 YYNGEE. CDR3 sequence: CASSVGPETGRDEKLFF. CDR3 nucleotide sequence: TGTGCCAGCAGCGTAGGTCCTGAGACAGGGAGAGACGAAAAACTGTTTTTT.

The genes are TRBV19 and TRBJ2-5; 10 nucleotides align to TRBD2. Germline V CDR1 and CDR2: LNHDA, SQIVND (reference sequence). This CDR3 has 14 residues. Trimming at V came to 5 bases and at J to 5 bases, leaving 5 bases not matched to a gene. As DNA, the CDR3 is TGTGCCAGTAGTCTTCGTAGCGGGGGGGAGACCCAGTACTTC. The encoded protein is CASSLRSGGETQYF.

The CDR3 coding sequence is TGCGCCAGCAGCCGAGGACTAGCGGGGTACAATGAGCAGTTCTTC. Encoded protein: CASSRGLAGYNEQFF. This chain links TRBV4-3 with TRBJ2-1, with TRBD2 identical over 12 bases. This CDR3 is 15 amino acids long. Germline-derived CDR1 and CDR2 are LGHNA and YSLEER. V dropped 4 bases and J dropped 4; count of bases not matched to a gene: 2.